This entry concerns a single TCR beta chain. Its specificity is unknown. The data were taken from a study of human T cells and chemical hapten exposure. Findings of the study overall: TCRs above 1 in 1000 frequency did not change with DPC sensitization.

TCRdb used MiXCR to reprocess the RACE reads, holding one entry per CDR3 protein. Of more than 70,000 distinct CDR3 sequences detected, around 10% appear once; the ten largest clones hold roughly 1.4%. V lost 4 bases to trimming and J lost 5 bases, with 6 bases between them. The length of the CDR3 is 13 residues. The germline V gene has CDR1 SGHTA and CDR2 FQGNSA. The time point is: patch test 2, 6 weeks after DPC sensitization. Treatment given: therapeutic diphenylcyclopropenone sensitization with weekly scalp DPC. The receptor comes from a young man with alopecia areata. Some clones in this sample may be carry-over from other donors' samples. The rearrangement links TRBV7-2 to TRBJ1-6, with D possibly being TRBD1 (6 bases). The specimen comprised whole blood, sampled in connection with sensitization to the hapten diphenylcyclopropenone (DPC). CDR3 nucleotides: TGTGCCAGCAGCTACAGGGATAATTCACCCCTCCACTTT. It codes for CASSYRDNSPLHF.